This is a list of T cell receptor beta chains from one sample in a study of high-grade serous ovarian cancer treatment subgroups. The repertoire was sequenced with immunoSEQ multiplex PCR; TCRdb's copy has only in-frame clones and lacks some. In the table there are some 7,000 clones, approximately 72% of which are singletons. Sequencing input: tumor tissue. Source of these receptors: a human donor with high-grade serous ovarian cancer. CDR3s include the opening cysteine and the closing phenylalanine or tryptophan. The D gene is left open where the match is weak. For some rows the clone size is stated as once, few or many, or as a class when expanded; others skip it.

clone_size,d_call,j_call,v_call,cdr3_nt,cdr3_aa
.,TRBD2,TRBJ2-3,TRBV14,TGTGCCAGCAGCCCGGGACTAGCGGGAGAAATTATTCCAGCGGATACGCAGTATTTT,CASSPGLAGEIIPADTQYF
few,TRBD1,TRBJ1-1,TRBV7-9,TGTGCCAGCAGCACCGGGACAGGGCAGTGGGTGAACACTGAAGCTTTCTTT,CASSTGTGQWVNTEAFF
.,.,TRBJ2-5,TRBV18,TGTGCCAGCTCACCAACTCGAGAGACCCAGTACTTC,CASSPTRETQYF
.,.,TRBJ2-7,TRBV19,TGTGCCAGTAGTATAGATACAGGTTCCCCCCTCTACGAGCAGTACTTC,CASSIDTGSPLYEQYF
.,.,TRBJ1-1,TRBV15,TGTGCCACCAGCAGAGATGGGGGGGGCTGGGGCACTGAAGCTTTCTTT,CATSRDGGGWGTEAFF
.,.,TRBJ2-3,TRBV4-2,TGTGCCAGCAGCCAAGAGTACCTTAGCACAGATACGCAGTATTTT,CASSQEYLSTDTQYF
.,.,TRBJ1-5,TRBV6-6,TGTGCCAGCAGTAAAGGGACGGTGGATCAGCCCCAGCATTTT,CASSKGTVDQPQHF
few,TRBD2,TRBJ2-1,TRBV10-3,TGTGCCATCAGCGCGGGACTAGCGGGAAACAATGAGCAGTTCTTC,CAISAGLAGNNEQFF
.,.,TRBJ2-1,TRBV7-9,TGTGCCAGCGGTCACTTCCTGAGCTCCTACAATGAGCAGTTCTTC,CASGHFLSSYNEQFF
.,TRBD2,TRBJ2-1,TRBV7-3,TGTGCCAGCAGCTTAGTAGCGGGATTGGATGAGCAGTTCTTC,CASSLVAGLDEQFF
.,TRBD1,TRBJ1-5,TRBV6-1,TGTGCCAGCAGTGACCGGACAGGGTGGGTCAATCAGCCCCAGCATTTT,CASSDRTGWVNQPQHF
.,TRBD1,TRBJ2-7,TRBV7-3,TGTGCCAGCAGCCAGCCGGGACAGGGAAGATACGAGCAGTACTTC,CASSQPGQGRYEQYF
few,TRBD2,TRBJ2-7,TRBV6-6,TGTGCCAGCATGGCTAGCGGGAGGGCCAGGGAGCAGTACTTC,CASMASGRAREQYF
.,TRBD1,TRBJ1-5,TRBV28,TGTGCCAGCAGTCCTCCGGACAGGGATAATCAGCCCCAGCATTTT,CASSPPDRDNQPQHF
.,.,TRBJ1-1,TRBV7-2,TGTGCCAGCAGCACTTTATGGGACACCGGCGAAGCTTTCTTT,CASSTLWDTGEAFF
.,.,TRBJ2-7,TRBV5-1,TGCGCCAGCAGCTTGGGAGGAAGCGGCTCTGACGAGCAGTACTTC,CASSLGGSGSDEQYF
.,.,TRBJ2-1,TRBV27,TGTGCCAGCAAATCGGGCCTCCGGTTGGTCAATGAGCAGTTCTTC,CASKSGLRLVNEQFF
.,.,TRBJ2-1,TRBV14,TGTGCCAGCAGCCAACAGGACAGACACAATGAGCAGTTCTTC,CASSQQDRHNEQFF
.,TRBD2,TRBJ2-1,TRBV7-3,TGTGCCAGCAGCCCACGGACTAGCGGGAGATACACCAATGAGCAGTTCTTC,CASSPRTSGRYTNEQFF
.,TRBD2,TRBJ2-7,TRBV7-2,TGTGCCAGCAGCTTACAGCGGGAGTCCTACGAGCAGTACTTC,CASSLQRESYEQYF
.,.,TRBJ2-7,TRBV6-5,TGTGCCAGTCTGCCAGGGTGGGGAAGCTCCTACGAGCAGTACTTC,CASLPGWGSSYEQYF
.,TRBD2,TRBJ2-2,TRBV4-1,TGCGCCAGCAGCGTAAGACTAGCGGGAGGGAACACCGGGGAGCTGTTTTTT,CASSVRLAGGNTGELFF
medium-sized,.,TRBJ2-3,TRBV7-2,TGTGCCAGCAGCTCCCGGGACTTAAGCACAGATACGCAGTATTTT,CASSSRDLSTDTQYF
few,.,TRBJ1-6,TRBV9,TGTGCCAGCACTTCGGGTAGTTCACCCCTCCACTTT,CASTSGSSPLHF
.,.,TRBJ1-1,TRBV19,TGTGCCAGTAGTCCAAGGCGAACTGAAGCTTTCTTT,CASSPRRTEAFF
once,.,TRBJ1-6,TRBV11-2,TGTGCCAGCAGCTTAGACCGGGGTTCACCCCTCCACTTT,CASSLDRGSPLHF
.,TRBD1,TRBJ1-3,TRBV11-3,TGTGCCAGCAGCTTCACTGGGACAGCCTCTGGAAACACCATATATTTT,CASSFTGTASGNTIYF
.,.,TRBJ2-3,TRBV14,TGTGCCAGCAGCCAATATTTAGGGATATTTGCAGATACGCAGTATTTT,CASSQYLGIFADTQYF
.,.,TRBJ2-5,TRBV7-2,TGTGCCAGCAGCTTAAGGCGGGCCCAAGAGACCCAGTACTTC,CASSLRRAQETQYF
few,TRBD2,TRBJ2-1,TRBV5-4,TGTGCCAGCACCCCACTAGCGGGAGCTCCCAATGAGCAGTTCTTC,CASTPLAGAPNEQFF
.,TRBD2,TRBJ2-3,TRBV30,TGTGCCTGGAGCCTCGGACTAGCGGGAGCCGGAGATACGCAGTATTTT,CAWSLGLAGAGDTQYF
.,.,TRBJ2-7,TRBV7-9,TGTGCCAGCAGCCGCCCGGGATTATACGAGCAGTACTTC,CASSRPGLYEQYF
few,TRBD2,TRBJ2-1,TRBV5-1,TGCGCCAGCAACCGGGAGGGCCGAGGGGACAATGAGCAGTTCTTC,CASNREGRGDNEQFF
.,TRBD2,TRBJ2-1,TRBV7-2,TGTGCCAGCAGCCCGACTAGCGGGAGGTACAATGAGCAGTTCTTC,CASSPTSGRYNEQFF
.,TRBD2,TRBJ2-1,TRBV7-8,TGTGCCAGCAGCTTTGGACTAGCGGGAGGCGGTGAGCAGTTCTTC,CASSFGLAGGGEQFF
few,.,TRBJ1-5,TRBV12-5,TGTGCTAGTGGTTTAGGGGAGGCAGCGTTTCAGCCCCAGCATTTT,CASGLGEAAFQPQHF
.,.,TRBJ1-1,TRBV6-4,TGTGCCAGCAGTGAGCAGGGCCAGAACACTGAAGCTTTCTTT,CASSEQGQNTEAFF
once,TRBD2,TRBJ2-1,TRBV7-2,TGTGCCAGCAGCTCGCGACTAGCGGGGTCCCGAGGACATGAGCAGTTCTTC,CASSSRLAGSRGHEQFF
.,.,TRBJ1-3,TRBV4-3,TGCGCCAGCAGCCAAGGAGCATCTGGAAACACCATATATTTT,CASSQGASGNTIYF
.,TRBD1,TRBJ2-5,TRBV6-5,TGTGCCAGCAGTCCACAGGGGTACCAAGAGACCCAGTACTTC,CASSPQGYQETQYF
.,TRBD1,TRBJ1-1,TRBV30,TGTGCCTCGATAAGGGGACAGGGGCGCACTGAAGCTTTCTTT,CASIRGQGRTEAFF
few,TRBD1,TRBJ1-4,TRBV15,TGTGCCACCAGCTCGGGACAGAAGAATGAAAAACTGTTTTTT,CATSSGQKNEKLFF
.,.,TRBJ2-5,TRBV29-1,TGCAGCGTTGAAGTGACCGGGCCAGAGACCCAGTACTTC,CSVEVTGPETQYF
.,TRBD1,TRBJ1-2,TRBV7-3,TGTGCCAGCAGCTTAACGACAGGGGGATACGACGGCTACACCTTC,CASSLTTGGYDGYTF
once,.,TRBJ2-1,TRBV9,TGTGCCAGCAGCCCCCGGACGGATGAGCAGTTCTTC,CASSPRTDEQFF
.,TRBD2,TRBJ2-1,TRBV27,TGTGCCAGCCGGACTGGACTAGCCGGGGGCTCCTACAATGAGCAGTTCTTC,CASRTGLAGGSYNEQFF
.,TRBD1,TRBJ2-7,TRBV7-6,TGTGCCAGCAGCCTTAGGGCCGGACAGGTCCCCGCCGAGCAGTACTTC,CASSLRAGQVPAEQYF
few,TRBD2,TRBJ2-7,TRBV27,TGTGCCAGCAGTCGGCCGGGACTAGCGCACGAGCAGTACTTC,CASSRPGLAHEQYF
medium-sized,TRBD2,TRBJ2-1,TRBV4-3,TGCGCCAGCAGCCAAGGAGGCGGGGGCTACAATGAGCAGTTCTTC,CASSQGGGGYNEQFF
.,TRBD1,TRBJ1-5,TRBV28,TGTGCCAGCCTTGTTGGGACAGGGTCGGGGCAGCCCCAGCATTTT,CASLVGTGSGQPQHF
.,.,TRBJ1-5,TRBV28,TGTGCCAGCAGTTTAATAGACAGCTACAATCAGCCCCAGCATTTT,CASSLIDSYNQPQHF
.,TRBD1,TRBJ2-2,TRBV7-2,TGTGCCAGCAGCCCTCGGACAGGGGGGACCGGGGAGCTGTTTTTT,CASSPRTGGTGELFF
few,TRBD1,TRBJ1-4,TRBV2,TGTGCCAGCAGTGAAGAAGGGACAGGGAATGAAAAACTGTTTTTT,CASSEEGTGNEKLFF
once,TRBD2,TRBJ2-6,TRBV18,TGTGCCAGCTCACGGTCTAGCGGGAGTGGGGCCAACGTCCTGACTTTC,CASSRSSGSGANVLTF
few,TRBD1,TRBJ1-2,TRBV19,TGTGCCAGTAGTCGTTTCATGGGACAGGGTTTTAACTATGGCTACACCTTC,CASSRFMGQGFNYGYTF